Here is one T cell receptor (beta chain) with its context. This receptor's antigen is unknown. Base qualities are not recorded, but no much larger clone differs from it by a single base. The time point label on this specimen signifies: baseline before first vaccination. Vaccinee samples were obtained from the UK trials COV001 and COV002, which included a single-blind randomized controlled phase 2/3 trial of AZD1222 (ChAdOx1 nCoV-19) in healthy adults. Trial participant PBMC samples were collected at day 0 and day 28 after the second dose for TCRbeta chain sequencing. The record originates from a study of T cell responses to AZD1222 COVID-19 vaccine (TCRdb year 2021). Notes on the research overall: Because spike-specific TCR depth and breadth did not differ between the two schedules, AZD1222 recipients who got a second dose at roughly 4 weeks were pooled with those who got a second dose at roughly 12 weeks. TCR sequencing was performed for fewer than 250 trial participants, of whom about 200 were given two doses of AZD1222 and approximately 25 were given two doses of MenACWY control vaccine. Trial participants were enrolled into age subgroups of 18-55, 56-69 and 70-plus years, which contained about 150, 27 and 61 TCR-sequenced participants, respectively. General study outcomes and caveats: In the small 56-69-year group, the increase in depth fell short of significance, most likely because of low power. Participants were mostly white British, with more females than males. The authors suggested clonal diversity may have been underestimated. Because no day 14 peak-response samples were available, repertoires were characterized only after the peak T cell response. Conclusions about previously exposed vaccinees are limited, since just 6 or 7 AZD1222 recipients were seropositive for SARS-CoV-2 at baseline. Epitopes outside the regions mutated in the B.1.351 and B.1.1.7 variants were reportedly recognized by nearly half of the unique spike-specific TCRs. After two AZD1222 doses, spike-specific TCR breadth and depth were significantly higher than at day 0 and than in MenACWY recipients. Vaccine-associated CD4 TCRs spanned the whole spike protein, with dominant responses in regions 160-218 and 743-854.

The CDR3 regions of human TCRbeta chains were analyzed by immunosequencing. The original methods were these. TCRs in the repertoires were compared against a reference library of SARS-CoV-2-specific TCRs that had been generated with the MIRA antigen-specificity platform. Breadth was defined as the fraction of unique TCRs that were SARS-CoV-2-associated. Depth was defined as the fraction of total T cells that were SARS-CoV-2-associated. Using the MIRA data, every spike-specific TCR was mapped to the spike region that the TCR reacted to and assigned to either a CD4 or a CD8 class. Log10-transformed breadth and depth values were compared by one-way ANOVA with Sidak's multiple comparisons tests. TCRdb holds this immuneACCESS table with in-frame rearrangements only. Some clones are missing; in checked studies, unresolved V genes explain under half, and the rest has no known cause. V and J calls and clone size are given by that table; D and trimming were obtained from the DNA. The sample table holds approximately 100,000 clones, of which roughly 91% were seen once. The ten largest clonotypes hold roughly a sixth of the sample.

The CDR3 sequence holds 14 residues, the cysteine and phenylalanine included. Just CDR3 DNA is preserved here, 42 bases in frame from base 1. Looking up the germline V gene yields CDR1 SNHLY and CDR2 FYNNEI. Compared with germline, V lacks 6 bases and J lacks 4 bases; bases without a gene match: 3. The sample consisted of peripheral blood, taken on day 0 of AZD1222 vaccination. The receptor was isolated from an adult in good health. Recombination linked TRBV2 to TRBJ1-4, and 9 bases in between align with TRBD1. The encoded CDR3 is CASSTTGGNEKLFF. The DNA sequence is as follows: TGTGCCAGCAGCACGACAGGGGGTAATGAAAAACTGTTTTTT. Outside the CDR3, residues come from the reference TRBV2 and TRBJ1-4 proteins, so the full variable domain is: EPEVTQTPSHQVTQMGQEVILRCVPISNHLYFYWYRQILGQKVEFLVSFYNNEISEKSEIFDDQFSVERPDGSNFTLKIRSTKLEDSAMYFCASSTTGGNEKLFFGSGTQLSVL.